The T cell receptor beta chain under discussion was sequenced for a study of Ad26.COV2.S vaccination and SARS-CoV-2 variants. General observations from the study: Responses of T cells in total may have been underestimated by the TCR breadth and depth analyses.

In regard to this clone: The target antigen is unknown.

With 3 bases removed from V and 6 bases from J, the gap between germline ends came to 11 bases. The CDR3 is 14 amino acids. The germline V gene encodes CDR1 MNHEY and CDR2 SMNVEV (reference sequence). Method: immunoSEQ multiplex PCR; TCRdb's copy keeps in-frame clones and lacks some. The table shows 150,000 to 200,000 clones, with around 90% occurring only once. J is TRBJ2-2 and V is TRBV27, with D possibly matching TRBD2 (6 bases). The source was peripheral blood, collected after recovery from COVID-19. The source is a human donor who had recovered from COVID-19. CDR3 in DNA: TGTGCCAGCAGTTTGGTAGCGGAATCCGGGGAGCTGTTTTTT. Amino acids: CASSLVAESGELFF.